This is a list of T cell receptor beta chains from one sample in a study of immune heterogeneity within non-small cell lung tumors. TCRdb re-called the multiplex PCR reads through MiXCR, storing one row per CDR3 protein. The sample lists 7,000 to 9,000 distinct CDR3 sequences, around 21% occurring once. The source material was lung tumor tissue. The receptors shown here come from a man aged 60-69 years with non-small cell lung cancer. Each CDR3 is given without its conserved first and last residue.

cdr3_aa: ASTTVVGPASYEQY
v_call: TRBV28

cdr3_aa: ASSFCHGTLYEQY
v_call: TRBV28

cdr3_aa: SDRRGSETQY
v_call: TRBV29-1

cdr3_aa: SVEEGPDTQY
v_call: TRBV29-1

cdr3_aa: AIRPAGEPNEQY
v_call: TRBV10-3

cdr3_aa: AWSELYEQY
v_call: TRBV30

cdr3_aa: ASRTGDHNSPLH
v_call: TRBV6-1

cdr3_aa: SVSLSGNTIY
v_call: TRBV29-1

cdr3_aa: DTSEPLGSAADEQF
v_call: TRBV15

cdr3_aa: ASSQGQLNEKLF
v_call: TRBV4-2

cdr3_aa: ASSLSMVPLH
v_call: TRBV12-3/TRBV12-4

cdr3_aa: AWSGQGEINIQY
v_call: TRBV30

cdr3_aa: ASGGSSYNEQF
v_call: TRBV12-3/TRBV12-4

cdr3_aa: ASRSGTSSVSFETQY
v_call: TRBV2

cdr3_aa: SASRSGVRSGNTIY
v_call: TRBV20-1

cdr3_aa: ASSPRGRRSGNTIY
v_call: TRBV11-3

cdr3_aa: ASRLEGWGNTEAF
v_call: TRBV11-1

cdr3_aa: SVEWGWQAYQETQY
v_call: TRBV29-1

cdr3_aa: ASCADQTGTDTQY
v_call: TRBV3-1

cdr3_aa: ASSLSPGQKNQPPH
v_call: TRBV4-1

cdr3_aa: ASSMRTSGRTEQF
v_call: TRBV28

cdr3_aa: SVGDAARSETQY
v_call: TRBV29-1

cdr3_aa: ATGGLADNEQF
v_call: TRBV19

cdr3_aa: ASRRPVALAGKLSTDTQY
v_call: TRBV12-3/TRBV12-4

cdr3_aa: ASSVSGSTYEQY
v_call: TRBV5-1

cdr3_aa: SARTLAYNEQF
v_call: TRBV20-1

cdr3_aa: ASSFLDRPVNTEAF
v_call: TRBV28

cdr3_aa: ASSWEGRLYGYT
v_call: TRBV28

cdr3_aa: ASSLDLVGQETQY
v_call: TRBV11-2

cdr3_aa: ASSSSRLAGARGPQETQY
v_call: TRBV11-2

cdr3_aa: SAWTSGNNEQF
v_call: TRBV20-1

cdr3_aa: ASSPMAAVDSNYGYT
v_call: TRBV19

cdr3_aa: ASSQDWGPLV
v_call: TRBV3-1

cdr3_aa: ASSTSYGYT
v_call: TRBV19

cdr3_aa: SAPGLAGGGELF
v_call: TRBV20-1

cdr3_aa: ASSHRLAGGPDTQY
v_call: TRBV3-1

cdr3_aa: ASSELGRSYNEQF
v_call: TRBV2

cdr3_aa: ASSKGRESSYNEQF
v_call: TRBV7-3